Presented here are 8 T cell receptor beta chains from one specimen sequenced in a study of CD8+ T cells in alopecia areata. cDNA serving as the sequencing template came from extracted, reverse transcribed RNA. Generated by immunoSEQ multiplex PCR, the TCRdb table keeps only in-frame clones and is missing some. The sample offers about 110,000 clones and no singletons, the top ten holding about 19%. Sequenced material: lesional skin. The receptors come from a C3H/HeJ mouse with alopecia areata. The strain's MHC haplotype is H2-k.

As regards this clone: Mouse gene names apply. The read ends 4 residues early relative to the CDR3; the germline J gene fills the gap. The rearrangement uses TRBV1 and TRBJ2-1; 9 bases are shared with TRBD1. CDR3 length: 15 residues. J was trimmed by 6 bases and V by 2 bases; bases with no gene match: 5. CDR1 and CDR2 from the germline V gene are NSQYPW and LRSPGD (reference sequence). This CDR3 is CTCSAQTGGGAEQFF. The sequenced CDR3 bases are TGCACCTGCAGTGCACAGACAGGGGGTGGTGCT.

About this clone itself: Gene names denote mouse genes. This CDR3 is CASSPRDWGSSYEQYF. CDR3 DNA, as far as it was read: TGTGCCAGCAGTCCCCGGGACTGGGGAAGTTCCTAT. The chain uses TRBV13-3 and TRBJ2-7, with TRBD2 matching over 10 bases. The read ends 4 residues before the CDR3 terminus; that terminus is restored from the germline J gene. V dropped 4 bases and J dropped 1; count of bases not matched to a gene: 8. The CDR3 consists of 16 residues. In germline, CDR1 is NNHDY, CDR2 SYVADS.

This clone was seen only a few times. Gene labels here are mouse ones. The read finishes 4 residues shy of the CDR3 end, and the germline J gene is used to complete it. The rearrangement joins TRBV1 to TRBJ2-2; possible D gene TRBD1, 5 bases. This CDR3 has 15 amino acids. The germline V gene has CDR1 NSQYPW and CDR2 LRSPGD (reference sequence). Trimming shortened V by 3 bases and J by 3 bases, and 11 bases separated the two germline ends. The DNA read from the CDR3 is TGCACCTGCAGTGCTCTCAGGGTTGACACCGGG. It encodes CTCSALRVDTG. The full CDR3 reads CTCSALRVDTGQLYF.

This clone was picked up a small number of times. The gene names here belong to mouse. Sequencing ends 4 residues short of the CDR3 end; the germline J gene provides the rest. The chain has TRBV1 and TRBJ1-4; the match to TRBD1 covers 7 bases. Germline CDR1 reads NSQYPW; CDR2 reads LRSPGD (reference sequence). This CDR3 spans 16 amino acids. V was pared by 1 base and J by 3 bases, with 5 bases of the junction left unmatched. The DNA read from the CDR3 is TGCACCTGCAGTGCAGCCTACAGGGGAACCAACGAA. Protein product: CTCSAAYRGTNE. The full CDR3 reads CTCSAAYRGTNERLFF. Drawing the rest from reference TRBV1 and TRBJ1-4, the complete variable domain is VTLLEQNPRWRLVPRGQAVNLRCILKNSQYPWMSWYQQDLQKQLQWLFTLRSPGDKEVKSLPGADYLATRVTDTELRLQVANMSQGRTLYCTCSAAYRGTNERLFFGHGTKLSVL.

Concerning this clone itself: All gene names here are mouse names. The read comes to an end 4 residues before the CDR3 does, leaving the germline J gene to fill in the end. The chain combines TRBV1 with TRBJ2-4, with TRBD2 identical over 8 bases. V was clipped by 4 bases and J by 0 bases; unmatched bases: 3. The V gene's germline CDR1 is NSQYPW and CDR2 LRSPGD (reference sequence). There are 15 residues in the CDR3. The part of the CDR3 DNA that was read is TGCACCTGCAGTGGGACTGGGTCTAGTCAAAAC. It specifies CTCSGTGSSQN. The entire CDR3 reads CTCSGTGSSQNTLYF.

This clone was picked up a small number of times. All gene names here are mouse names. The CDR3 is cut off 4 residues early in the read; its end comes from the germline J gene. This chain uses TRBV13-3 with TRBJ2-3, with TRBD2 identical over 7 bases. V shed 6 bases and J 1 base; nucleotides not matched to a gene: 8. The CDR3 loop spans 15 amino acids. The germline V gene encodes CDR1 NNHDY and CDR2 SYVADS. The chain's CDR3 is CASKDWAKGAETLYF. CDR3 DNA (partial): TGTGCCAGCAAAGACTGGGCGAAGGGTGCAGAA.

For this clone: Germline and genes here are mouse. The read terminates 4 residues before the CDR3 end, so the remaining end is supplied by the germline J gene. The chain has TRBV13-3 and TRBJ2-4; 9 bases are shared with TRBD1. The germline V gene has CDR1 NNHDY and CDR2 SYVADS. This CDR3 spans 14 amino acids. V lost 4 bases and J lost 3; bases outside the gene matches: 3. CDR3 sequence reads: CASSHRGRQNTLYF. Partial CDR3 DNA: TGTGCCAGCAGTCACAGGGGGCGACAAAAC.

This clone has a handful of counts. A much more abundant neighbour one base away suggests this may be a read error. Gene names are the mouse ones. The sequence runs out 4 residues before the end of the CDR3; the remainder is reconstructed from the germline J gene. This rearrangement joins TRBV19 to TRBJ2-5, with 10 bases fitting TRBD2. The CDR3 length is 14 residues. The V and J ends lost 6 bases and 1 base, in that order; junction bases with no gene match: 2. Germline-derived CDR1 and CDR2 are FNHDT and SITEND (reference sequence). The CDR3 here is CASTGLGDQDTQYF. The sequenced CDR3 bases are TGTGCCAGCACCGGACTGGGGGACCAAGAC.